This is a list of T cell receptor beta chains from one sample in a study of T cell responses to AZD1222 COVID-19 vaccine. Using immunoSEQ multiplex PCR, the repertoire was profiled, and TCRdb retains in-frame clones only, with some absent. Here the sample spans over 95,000 clones, around nine tenths being singletons. Sample: peripheral blood, taken on day 0 of AZD1222 vaccination. All receptors come from an adult in good health. Both conserved end residues are trimmed from each CDR3. Size is stated for part of the rows, as once, few or many counts, or as a class when the clone is expanded.

v_call: TRBV19; j_call: TRBJ2-7; clone_size: NA; cdr3_aa: ATSRDIYEQY
v_call: TRBV27; j_call: TRBJ2-7; clone_size: NA; cdr3_aa: ASSSLRNVGEQY
v_call: TRBV7-2; j_call: TRBJ2-7; clone_size: once; cdr3_aa: ASSPSRGQGFYEQY
v_call: TRBV6-5; j_call: TRBJ1-1; clone_size: NA; cdr3_aa: ASRKADRQTEAF
v_call: TRBV6-5; j_call: TRBJ1-5; clone_size: few; cdr3_aa: ASRPWGDLQPQH
v_call: TRBV4-3; j_call: TRBJ2-4; clone_size: NA; cdr3_aa: ASSQDRLAGAKNIQY
v_call: TRBV6-2/TRBV6-3; j_call: TRBJ2-5; clone_size: NA; cdr3_aa: ASSRLAGGETQY
v_call: TRBV12-3/TRBV12-4; j_call: TRBJ2-7; clone_size: NA; cdr3_aa: ASSLRASYEQY
v_call: TRBV7-9; j_call: TRBJ2-2; clone_size: NA; cdr3_aa: ASALGPQAGELF
v_call: TRBV7-9; j_call: TRBJ1-2; clone_size: few; cdr3_aa: ASSSQAGGSGYGYT
v_call: TRBV2; j_call: TRBJ1-5; clone_size: NA; cdr3_aa: ASIGDSNQPQH
v_call: TRBV19; j_call: TRBJ2-2; clone_size: NA; cdr3_aa: ASSISGGTATTGELF
v_call: TRBV18; j_call: TRBJ2-1; clone_size: NA; cdr3_aa: ASSPGRSSYNEQF
v_call: TRBV25-1; j_call: TRBJ1-4; clone_size: once; cdr3_aa: ASSEWGSVGEKLF
v_call: TRBV27; j_call: TRBJ2-1; clone_size: NA; cdr3_aa: ASKTSAYNEQF
v_call: TRBV6-2/TRBV6-3; j_call: TRBJ2-1; clone_size: once; cdr3_aa: ASSYGWLAGVYNEQF
v_call: TRBV27; j_call: TRBJ2-7; clone_size: NA; cdr3_aa: ASSPQGSRHEQY
v_call: TRBV19; j_call: TRBJ2-1; clone_size: NA; cdr3_aa: AAGTSGRVSSYNEQF
v_call: TRBV7-8; j_call: TRBJ2-7; clone_size: NA; cdr3_aa: ASSSKVGSHEQY
v_call: TRBV2; j_call: TRBJ1-5; clone_size: NA; cdr3_aa: ASSEARSRQPQH
v_call: TRBV27; j_call: TRBJ2-6; clone_size: NA; cdr3_aa: ASSFNPSGSGANVLT
v_call: TRBV19; j_call: TRBJ1-5; clone_size: NA; cdr3_aa: ASNYGINQPQH
v_call: TRBV7-8; j_call: TRBJ2-7; clone_size: NA; cdr3_aa: ASSLGGTGPTYEQY